The 18 T cell receptor beta chains reported below all come from one sample, sequenced in a study of siplizumab effects on memory and regulatory T cells. Repertoires were generated with immunoSEQ multiplex PCR, while TCRdb's copy carries only in-frame clones and drops some. Of 110,000 or so clones in the sample, under 95% were seen once. Sequenced sample: Tregs sorted from blood. The receptors come from a human donor in good health.

The chain uses TRBV27 and TRBJ1-2; TRBD1 aligns across 7 bases. CDR3 length equals 14 residues. The V segment lost 5 bases and the J segment 4 bases; nucleotides outside the gene matches: 7. The V gene's germline CDR1 is MNHEY and CDR2 SMNVEV (reference sequence). The DNA for the CDR3 is TGTGCCAGCAGTCGGGACAGCCTAATCTATGGCTACACCTTC. Translating it yields CASSRDSLIYGYTF.

The rearrangement uses TRBV18 and TRBJ2-5, with 10 bases that match TRBD1. This CDR3 comprises 17 residues. Trimming took 5 bases from V and 0 from J; bases not matched to a gene: 9. Germline CDR1 is KGHSH and CDR2 is LQKENI. The DNA of the CDR3 is TGTGCCAGCTCATTTTTCGGACAGGGGGTGCACCAAGAGACCCAGTACTTC. Translated, it gives CASSFFGQGVHQETQYF.

This chain links TRBV7-2 with TRBJ1-5; TRBD1 might be the D (6 bases). V was pared by 1 base and J by 8 bases, with 9 bases between. CDR3 length equals 13 residues. The germline V gene encodes CDR1 SGHTA and CDR2 FQGNSA. CDR3 region: CASSLEQGKPQHF. The CDR3 nucleotides are TGTGCCAGCAGCTTAGAACAGGGCAAGCCCCAGCATTTT.

The CDR3 sequence is CASSPRLAGGENIQYF. The CDR3, as DNA: TGCGCCAGCAGCCCTCGGTTAGCGGGGGGTGAAAACATTCAGTACTTC. The J gene is TRBJ2-4, the V gene TRBV4-1; 10 positions agree with TRBD2. Germline V gene lookup returns CDR1 MGHRA and CDR2 YSYEKL. Trimming at V came to 4 bases and at J to 5 bases, leaving 8 bases not matched to a gene. The CDR3 has 16 amino acids.

The J gene is TRBJ2-1, the V gene TRBV7-3; TRBD2 aligns across 7 bases. CDR1 and CDR2 (germline): SGHTA, FQGTGA. V dropped 1 base and J dropped 7; count of bases not matched to a gene: 7. CDR3 size: 15 residues. Written as DNA, the CDR3 is TGTGCCAGCAGCTTAAATGGTCTAGCGGAAAATGAGCAGTTCTTC. Protein sequence: CASSLNGLAENEQFF.

The chain uses TRBV5-1 and TRBJ1-1; maybe TRBD1 (6 bases). The V gene's germline CDR1 is SGHRS and CDR2 YFSETQ. With 0 bases removed from V and 7 bases from J, the gap between germline ends came to 10 bases. The CDR3 totals 13 residues. CDR3 bases: TGCGCCAGCAGCTTGGCAGAAGGGGGTGAAGCTTTCTTT. This translates into CASSLAEGGEAFF.

The V and J genes are TRBV18 and TRBJ1-3; the D is unclear. The germline gives CDR1 KGHSH, CDR2 LQKENI. CDR3 length: 13 residues. The V end lost 0 bases, the J end lost 4 bases, and 4 bases lay between the germline ends. The CDR3 bases are TGTGCCAGCTCACCACCGGAAGGAAACACCATATATTTT. Its translation: CASSPPEGNTIYF.

The chain recombines TRBV11-1 with TRBJ2-7; 9 bases are shared with TRBD2. J was trimmed by 1 base and V by 1 base; bases with no gene match: 5. Germline V gene sequence: CDR1 SGHAT, CDR2 FQDESV (reference sequence). The CDR3 is 16 residues long. CDR3 loop: CASSLVASGMSYEQYF. The CDR3 coding sequence is TGTGCCAGCAGCTTAGTAGCTAGCGGGATGTCCTACGAGCAGTACTTC.

The chain combines TRBV6-5 with TRBJ2-7; D is possibly TRBD2 (6 bases). Trimming stripped 10 bases from V and 7 bases from J, with 14 bases between. The germline V gene has CDR1 MNHEY and CDR2 SVGAGI. The CDR3 runs 11 residues. The CDR3 DNA is TGTGCCACAACGACTAGAACAGAGCAGTACTTC. Protein product: CATTTRTEQYF.

This clone occurred a few times. This chain uses TRBV11-3 with TRBJ1-1, with 11 bases matching TRBD1. Trimming removed 5 bases from V and 4 bases from J; junction bases left unmatched: 6. The CDR3 consists of 15 residues. The germline V gene encodes CDR1 SGHNT and CDR2 YENEEA. The CDR3 protein is CASSPGGQGVTEAFF. In DNA form, the CDR3 reads TGTGCCAGCAGCCCCGGGGGACAGGGGGTCACTGAAGCTTTCTTT.

The chain uses TRBV19 and TRBJ1-2; unclear D gene. This CDR3 spans 15 amino acids. V was cut by 4 bases and J by 4 bases, with 16 bases left in between. CDR1 and CDR2 from the germline V gene are LNHDA and SQIVND (reference sequence). CDR3 sequence (DNA): TGTGCCAGTAGTACCGAGAAGGTGTTAGGCTATGGCTACACCTTC. Amino acid sequence: CASSTEKVLGYGYTF.

The chain employs TRBV7-2 and TRBJ2-3; 13 bases align to TRBD2. V gave up 2 bases and J gave up 6 bases; unmatched junction bases: 11. CDR3 size: 18 residues. The germline gives CDR1 SGHTA, CDR2 FQGNSA. This CDR3 reads CASSLIRLAGGRRDTQYF. CDR3 sequence (DNA): TGTGCCAGCAGCTTAATCCGACTAGCGGGGGGCCGCCGCGATACGCAGTATTTT.

The V and J genes are TRBV19 and TRBJ1-1; D perhaps matches TRBD1 (6 bases). CDR1 and CDR2 (germline): LNHDA, SQIVND (reference sequence). CDR3 size: 16 residues. The germline V and J ends were trimmed by 3 bases and 1 base, with 15 bases remaining between them. CDR3 amino acids: CASSISAGAWNTEAFF. The CDR3 DNA sequence: TGTGCCAGTAGTATTTCGGCGGGGGCATGGAACACTGAAGCTTTCTTT.

This chain links TRBV7-3 with TRBJ2-5; D gene ambiguous. The V and J ends lost 2 bases and 4 bases respectively, with 8 bases between them. The CDR3 extends over 13 amino acids. Germline CDR1 reads SGHTA; CDR2 reads FQGTGA. This CDR3 is CASSLVSGETQYF. The CDR3 nucleotides are TGTGCCAGCAGCTTAGTGTCAGGAGAGACCCAGTACTTC. Variable domain in full (rest from reference TRBV7-3 and TRBJ2-5): GAGVSQTPSNKVTEKGKYVELRCDPISGHTALYWYRQSLGQGPEFLIYFQGTGAADDSGLPNDRFFAVRPEGSVSTLKIQRTERGDSAVYLCASSLVSGETQYFGPGTRLLVL.

V and J are TRBV30 and TRBJ1-2; 8 positions agree with TRBD1. The CDR3 is made up of 12 amino acids. Losses at the gene ends were 7 bases for V and 4 bases for J; bases not matched to a gene: 5. Germline CDR1 is GTSNPN and CDR2 is SVGIG (reference sequence). The CDR3 coding sequence is TGTGCCTACAGGGGGTTGGGCTATGGCTACACCTTC. Protein: CAYRGLGYGYTF.

The CDR3 nucleotides are TGTGCCAGCAGGGACTTTCGTTATGGCTACACCTTC. This encodes CASRDFRYGYTF. This chain connects TRBV27 to TRBJ1-2, with D unresolved. CDR3 length equals 12 residues. The germline gives CDR1 MNHEY, CDR2 SMNVEV (reference sequence). Trimming shortened V by 6 bases and J by 5 bases, and 10 bases separated the two germline ends.

The chain carries TRBV7-8 and TRBJ1-2, with TRBD1 identical over 11 bases. The CDR3 runs 18 residues. Germline V lookup: CDR1 SGHVS, CDR2 FQNEAQ. V shed 2 bases and J 4 bases; nucleotides not matched to a gene: 12. CDR3 in DNA: TGTGCCAGCAGCTTATTGGGGACAGGGGGTCTCGTGTCCTATGGCTACACCTTC. It encodes CASSLLGTGGLVSYGYTF.

The chain recombines TRBV10-3 with TRBJ2-3; 7 bases map to TRBD1. The CDR3 has 13 residues. Germline V CDR1 and CDR2: ENHRY, SYGVKD. V lost 8 bases and J lost 0; bases outside the gene matches: 2. CDR3 in DNA: TGTGCCATCCGGGACAGCAGCACAGATACGCAGTATTTT. This encodes CAIRDSSTDTQYF.